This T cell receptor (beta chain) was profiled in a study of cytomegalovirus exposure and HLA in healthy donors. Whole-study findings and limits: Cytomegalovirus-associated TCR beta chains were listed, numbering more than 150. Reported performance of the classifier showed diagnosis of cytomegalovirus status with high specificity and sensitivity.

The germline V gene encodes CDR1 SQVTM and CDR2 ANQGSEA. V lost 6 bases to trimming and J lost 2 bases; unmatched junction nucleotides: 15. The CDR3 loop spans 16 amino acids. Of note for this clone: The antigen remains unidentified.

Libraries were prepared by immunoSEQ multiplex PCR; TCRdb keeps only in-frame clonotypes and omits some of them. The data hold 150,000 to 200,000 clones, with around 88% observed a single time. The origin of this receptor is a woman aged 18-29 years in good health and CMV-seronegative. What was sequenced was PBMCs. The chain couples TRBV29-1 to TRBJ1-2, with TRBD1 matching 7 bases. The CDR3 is CSVSPRLRGRNYGYTF. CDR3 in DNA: TGCAGCGTCTCCCCGCGACTTAGGGGGCGCAACTATGGCTACACCTTC.